This T cell receptor (beta chain) appears in the sequencing data of a study of blood T cells in healthy people across ages. A few counts support this clonotype. Through a sample-barcoded 5' primer and a J-beta primer mix, a second PCR was run for roughly 6 to 11 cycles. Via MiXCR, TCRdb re-called the 5' RACE reads, giving one row per CDR3 protein. The table lists about 1 million distinct CDR3 sequences, more than 40% of them singletons. The TCR comes from a woman in her sixties in good health. The sample was blood.

CDR3 amino acids: CASSFPGGLAGDTDTQYF. The CDR3 DNA follows: TGTGCCAGCAGTTTCCCTGGGGGACTAGCGGGAGACACAGATACGCAGTATTTT. V gene TRBV28 combines with J gene TRBJ2-3; TRBD2 matches 14 bases. The junction had 7 bases not matched to a gene; V was cut back by 3 bases and J by 2 bases. Germline assignment: CDR1 MDHEN and CDR2 SYDVKM. The CDR3 runs to 18 residues. The full variable domain, rest sourced from reference TRBV28 and TRBJ2-3, is DVKVTQSSRYLVKRTGEKVFLECVQDMDHENMFWYRQDPGLGLRLIYFSYDVKMKEKGDIPEGYSVSREKKERFSLILESASTNQTSMYLCASSFPGGLAGDTDTQYFGPGTRLTVL.